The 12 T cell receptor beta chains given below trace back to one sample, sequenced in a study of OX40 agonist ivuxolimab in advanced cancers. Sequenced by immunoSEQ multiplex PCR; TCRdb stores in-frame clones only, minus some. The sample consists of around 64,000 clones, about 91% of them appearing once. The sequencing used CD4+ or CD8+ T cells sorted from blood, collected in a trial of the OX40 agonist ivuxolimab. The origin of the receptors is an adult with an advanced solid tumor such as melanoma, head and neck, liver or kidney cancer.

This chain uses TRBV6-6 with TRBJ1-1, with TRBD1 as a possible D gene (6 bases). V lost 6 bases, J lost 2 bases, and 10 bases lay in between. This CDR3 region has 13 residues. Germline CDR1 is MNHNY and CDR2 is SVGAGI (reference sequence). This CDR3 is CASSRTVNTEAFF. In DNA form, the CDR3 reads TGTGCCAGCAGCCGGACAGTCAACACTGAAGCTTTCTTT.

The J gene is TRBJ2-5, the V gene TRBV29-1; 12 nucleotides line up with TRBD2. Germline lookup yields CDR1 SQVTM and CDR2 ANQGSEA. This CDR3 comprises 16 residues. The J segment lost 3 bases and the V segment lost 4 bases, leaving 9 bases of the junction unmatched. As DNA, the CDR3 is TGCAGCGTTGTTCGCCTAGCGGGAGGGCCAGAAGAGACCCAGTACTTC. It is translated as CSVVRLAGGPEETQYF.

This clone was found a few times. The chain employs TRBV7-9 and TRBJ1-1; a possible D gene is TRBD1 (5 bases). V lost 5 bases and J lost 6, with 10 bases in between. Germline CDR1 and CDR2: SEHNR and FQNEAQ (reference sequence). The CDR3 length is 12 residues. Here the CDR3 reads CASSEGLAEAFF. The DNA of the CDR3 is TGTGCCAGCAGCGAGGGACTCGCTGAAGCTTTCTTT.

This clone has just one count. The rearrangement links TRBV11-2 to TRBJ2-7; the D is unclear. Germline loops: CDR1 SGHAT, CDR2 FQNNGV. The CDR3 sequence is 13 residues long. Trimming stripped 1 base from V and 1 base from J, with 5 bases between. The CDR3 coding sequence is TGTGCCAGCAGCTTAGGTAGTTCCTACGAGCAGTACTTC. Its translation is CASSLGSSYEQYF.

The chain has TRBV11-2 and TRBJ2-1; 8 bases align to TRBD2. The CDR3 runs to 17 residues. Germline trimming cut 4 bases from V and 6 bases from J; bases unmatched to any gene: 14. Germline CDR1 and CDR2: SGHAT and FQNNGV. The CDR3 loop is CASSYLPRGGEGNEQFF. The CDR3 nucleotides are TGTGCCAGCAGCTACCTACCCCGGGGGGGGGAAGGCAATGAGCAGTTCTTC.

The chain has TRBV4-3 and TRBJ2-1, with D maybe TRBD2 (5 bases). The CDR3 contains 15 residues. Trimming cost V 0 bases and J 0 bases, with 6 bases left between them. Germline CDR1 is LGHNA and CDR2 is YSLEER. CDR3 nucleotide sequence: TGCGCCAGCAGCCAAGATGGGAGCTCCTACAATGAGCAGTTCTTC. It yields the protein CASSQDGSSYNEQFF.

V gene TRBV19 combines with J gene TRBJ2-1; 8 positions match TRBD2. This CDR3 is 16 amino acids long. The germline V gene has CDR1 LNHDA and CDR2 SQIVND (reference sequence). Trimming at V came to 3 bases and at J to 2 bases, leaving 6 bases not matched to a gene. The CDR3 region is CASSIALAEPYNEQFF. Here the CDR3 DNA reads TGTGCCAGTAGTATCGCACTAGCGGAGCCCTACAATGAGCAGTTCTTC.

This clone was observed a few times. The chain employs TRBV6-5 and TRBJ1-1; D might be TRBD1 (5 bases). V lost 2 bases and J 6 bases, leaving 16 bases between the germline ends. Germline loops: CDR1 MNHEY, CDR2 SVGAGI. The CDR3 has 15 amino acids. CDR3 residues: CASSYQARASAEAFF. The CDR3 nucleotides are TGTGCCAGCAGTTACCAGGCCAGGGCTTCGGCTGAAGCTTTCTTT.

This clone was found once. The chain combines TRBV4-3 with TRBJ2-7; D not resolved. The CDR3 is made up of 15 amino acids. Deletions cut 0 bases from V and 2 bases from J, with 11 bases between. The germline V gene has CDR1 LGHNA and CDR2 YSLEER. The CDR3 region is CASSQDRLKPYEQYF. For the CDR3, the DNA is TGCGCCAGCAGCCAAGATAGGCTTAAGCCCTACGAGCAGTACTTC.

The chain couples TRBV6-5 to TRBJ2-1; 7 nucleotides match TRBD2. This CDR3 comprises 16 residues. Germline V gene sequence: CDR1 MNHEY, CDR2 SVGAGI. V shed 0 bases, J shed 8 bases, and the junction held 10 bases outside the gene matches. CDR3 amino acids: CASSYSAGEPDYEQFF. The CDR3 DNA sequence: TGTGCCAGCAGTTACTCCGCGGGAGAGCCGGACTATGAGCAGTTCTTC.

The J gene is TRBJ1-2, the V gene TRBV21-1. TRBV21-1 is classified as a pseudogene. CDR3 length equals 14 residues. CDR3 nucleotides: TGTGCCAGCAGCAAAGATCGCCTCAACTATGGCTACACCTTC. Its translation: CASSKDRLNYGYTF.

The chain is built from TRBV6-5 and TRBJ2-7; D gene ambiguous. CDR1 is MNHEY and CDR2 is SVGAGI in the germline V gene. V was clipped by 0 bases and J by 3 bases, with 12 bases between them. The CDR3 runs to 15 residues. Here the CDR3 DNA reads TGTGCCAGCAGTTACTCGATCGGAAGGATCTACGAGCAGTACTTC. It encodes CASSYSIGRIYEQYF.